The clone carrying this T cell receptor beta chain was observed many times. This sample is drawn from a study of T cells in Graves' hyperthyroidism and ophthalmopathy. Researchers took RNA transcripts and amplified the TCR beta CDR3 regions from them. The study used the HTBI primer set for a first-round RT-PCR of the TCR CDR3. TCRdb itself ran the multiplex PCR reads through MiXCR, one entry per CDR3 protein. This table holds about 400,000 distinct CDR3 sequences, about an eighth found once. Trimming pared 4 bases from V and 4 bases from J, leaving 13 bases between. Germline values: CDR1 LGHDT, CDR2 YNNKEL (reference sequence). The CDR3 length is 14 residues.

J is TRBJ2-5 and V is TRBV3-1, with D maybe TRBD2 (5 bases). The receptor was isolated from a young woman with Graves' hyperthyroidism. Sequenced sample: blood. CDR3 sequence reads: CASSPLARGETQYF. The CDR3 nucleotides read TGTGCCAGCAGCCCCCTCGCCCGGGGAGAGACCCAGTACTTC.